Sequencing of this T cell receptor (beta chain) was carried out in a study of blood T cell repertoires in COVID-19 (dated by TCRdb to the early 2020s). Regarding the complete study: Collaborator samples came from the United States, Italy and Spain and covered acute and convalescent phases of COVID-19. The prospective study material was composed of cDNA or gDNA derived from T cells, B-cell-depleted T cells, or PBMCs. Deeply sampled blood TCRbeta repertoires from subjects exposed to, actively infected with, or recovered from COVID-19 were included in the dataset. The repertoires were made available in a free public database intended to serve as a resource for research on the immune response to SARS-CoV-2. The samples were drawn from the first 160 participants of the ongoing ImmuneRACE study and from 950 to 1,500 subjects provided by 6 global collaborators. The sample metadata nearly always contained a de-identified subject ID, COVID-19 status, age in years and sex. Where available, HLA class I and class II types were obtained from metadata supplied by the sample provider rather than from assay-based typing.

Note on this clone: Its binding antigen is unknown. Per-base qualities were not stored, and no clone one base away is much larger.

Overall study results and their limits: How much clinical and demographic metadata was included differed by source and by participant, and the metadata was provided uncurated.

The germline V gene gives CDR1 as SGHRS and CDR2 as YFSETQ. The V end gives up 3 bases and the J end 6 bases, leaving 4 bases in the junction not matched to a gene. Taken from cysteine to phenylalanine, the CDR3 has 14 residues. Only the CDR3 DNA is retained, 42 bases long and in frame from the first base. One collaborating source in Seattle enrolled patients during active infection and followed them longitudinally through the course of disease. Each collaborating institution followed its own protocols to collect whole blood in K2EDTA tubes. For TCRbeta analysis, collaborator samples were shipped as frozen whole blood, as isolated PBMCs, or as DNA extracted from either sample type. The immunoSEQ Assay, a bias-controlled multiplex PCR, was used to amplify TCRbeta CDR3 regions from genomic DNA. As for the authors' bioinformatics: The number of nucleated cells in each sample was estimated from the amplification of reference gene primers within the assay. Sequence reads were collapsed and filtered to measure the absolute abundance of every unique TCRbeta CDR3 rearrangement. For each sample, productive Simpson clonality was calculated as the square root of Simpson's diversity index over productive rearrangements. Imported from immuneACCESS, the table was reduced by TCRdb to in-frame sequences with V and J called. These copies leave out some clones; in studies compared against another copy, an unresolved V gene accounts for under half, and the cause of the remainder is not known. V, J and clone size derive from that table, while D and trimming were established from the DNA sequence. The sample table holds some 270,000 clones, of which roughly 88% were seen once. Approximately 5% of the sample lies in the top ten.

The V gene is TRBV5-1 and the J gene is TRBJ1-2, and 11 junctional nucleotides match TRBD1. The sequence came from a woman aged 80 or older with COVID-19, enrolled during active disease. The specimen sequenced was peripheral blood. The nucleotides read TGCGCCAGCAGCTACGGACAGGGGGCGGATGGCTACACCTTC. It is translated as CASSYGQGADGYTF.